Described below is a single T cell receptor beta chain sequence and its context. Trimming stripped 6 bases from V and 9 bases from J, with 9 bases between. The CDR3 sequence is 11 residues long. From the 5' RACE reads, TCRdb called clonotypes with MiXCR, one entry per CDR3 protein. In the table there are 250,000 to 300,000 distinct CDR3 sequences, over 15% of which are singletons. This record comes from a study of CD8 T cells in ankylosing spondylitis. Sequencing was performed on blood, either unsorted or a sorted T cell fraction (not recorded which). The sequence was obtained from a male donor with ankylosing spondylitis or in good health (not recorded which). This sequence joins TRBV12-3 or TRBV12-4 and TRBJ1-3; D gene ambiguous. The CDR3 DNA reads TGTGCCAGCAGCCCCTCCTTCACCATATATTTT. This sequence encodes CASSPSFTIYF.